These 23 T cell receptor beta chains were all obtained from the same sample, sequenced in a study of cytomegalovirus exposure and HLA in healthy donors. The PCR used 60 Vbeta and 13 Jbeta primers. The data were produced by immunoSEQ multiplex PCR, yet TCRdb's version contains in-frame clones alone and is incomplete. The data hold about 130,000 clones, with roughly 82% observed a single time. Material: PBMCs. All receptors derive from a woman aged 18-29 years in good health and CMV-seropositive.

The chain has TRBV2 and TRBJ1-2; D uncertain. This CDR3 spans 14 amino acids. The germline V gene encodes CDR1 SNHLY and CDR2 FYNNEI. V was cut by 4 bases and J by 4 bases, with 13 bases left in between. The CDR3 loop is CASSGERNSYGYTF. CDR3 bases: TGTGCCAGCAGTGGAGAGAGGAATAGCTATGGCTACACCTTC.

The rearrangement links TRBV4-2 to TRBJ2-7; D possibly corresponds to TRBD1 (6 bases). This CDR3 is 14 amino acids long. Germline V gives CDR1 LGHNA, CDR2 YNFKEQ. V lost 4 bases, J lost 2 bases, and 12 bases lay in between. Written as DNA, the CDR3 is TGTGCCAGCAGCCTTGGAACAGGGACCTACGAGCAGTACTTC. This codes for CASSLGTGTYEQYF.

This chain links TRBV25-1 with TRBJ1-1; TRBD1 aligns across 8 bases. Germline lookup yields CDR1 MGHDK and CDR2 SYGVNS. CDR3 size: 14 residues. After removal of 6 bases from V and 1 base from J, the junction contained 4 bases not matched to a gene. CDR3 bases: TGTGCCAGCAGACAGACAGGGGAGAACACTGAAGCTTTCTTT. Translated, it gives CASRQTGENTEAFF.

The rearrangement links TRBV12-5 to TRBJ2-2; no firm D call. Germline loops: CDR1 LGHNT, CDR2 FRNRAP. Trimming cost V 0 bases and J 2 bases, with 13 bases left between them. CDR3 length equals 17 residues. The CDR3 here is CASGLVLADENTGELFF. CDR3 nucleotides: TGTGCTAGTGGTTTGGTACTCGCGGATGAAAACACCGGGGAGCTGTTTTTT. The full variable domain, with the rest looked up from reference TRBV12-5 and TRBJ2-2, is DARVTQTPRHKVTEMGQEVTMRCQPILGHNTVFWYRQTMMQGLELLAYFRNRAPLDDSGMPKDRFSAEMPDATLATLKIQPSEPRDSAVYFCASGLVLADENTGELFFGEGSRLTVL.

V is TRBV6-4 and J is TRBJ1-5; 9 bases are shared with TRBD1. This CDR3 contains 16 residues. CDR1 and CDR2 from the germline V gene are MRHNA and SNTAGT. The V gene end was trimmed by 4 bases and the J gene end by 6 bases; junction bases not matched to a gene: 10. CDR3 nucleotides: TGTGCCAGCAGTGCCCTCCGGGACAGGGTGCTTCAGCCCCAGCATTTT. Translating it yields CASSALRDRVLQPQHF.

The chain couples TRBV7-9 to TRBJ2-7; 7 positions agree with TRBD2. Germline V gene sequence: CDR1 SEHNR, CDR2 FQNEAQ (reference sequence). The length of the CDR3 is 13 residues. With 2 bases clipped from V and 2 bases from J, the junction kept 0 bases outside the gene matches. The CDR3 bases are TGTGCCAGCAGCTTACGGGGGGCCTACGAGCAGTACTTC. Amino acids: CASSLRGAYEQYF.

The J gene is TRBJ2-7, the V gene TRBV5-6; 7 positions agree with TRBD2. Losses at the gene ends were 6 bases for V and 4 bases for J; bases not matched to a gene: 10. Germline CDR1 is SGHDT and CDR2 is YYEEEE. The CDR3 runs to 14 residues. CDR3 protein: CASNLRGGEYEQYF. The CDR3 DNA sequence: TGTGCCAGCAACCTGAGGGGAGGGGAATACGAGCAGTACTTC.

The chain combines TRBV10-3 with TRBJ2-3; D remains ambiguous. The CDR3 length is 14 residues. Looked up from germline, CDR1 is ENHRY and CDR2 is SYGVKD. V lost 2 bases, J lost 0 bases, and 6 bases lay in between. The CDR3 DNA reads TGTGCCATCAGTGAGGAGACTAGCACAGATACGCAGTATTTT. Encoded protein: CAISEETSTDTQYF.

CDR3 DNA: TGTGCCAGCAGCCAAGGAGGTCCACGAACCGGGGAGCTGTTTTTT. Translating it yields CASSQGGPRTGELFF. V and J are TRBV4-2 and TRBJ2-2; D not resolved. Looked up from germline, CDR1 is LGHNA and CDR2 is YNFKEQ. The V gene lost 1 base and the J gene lost 5 bases, with 11 bases spanning the gap. The CDR3 runs to 15 residues.

The rearrangement links TRBV25-1 to TRBJ2-2; D perhaps matches TRBD1 (6 bases). V lost 3 bases to trimming and J lost 4 bases, with 21 bases between them. CDR1 MGHDK and CDR2 SYGVNS come from the germline V gene. The CDR3 extends over 18 amino acids. CDR3 sequence: CASSDGYRGSSGTGELFF. CDR3 in DNA: TGTGCCAGCAGTGATGGTTATAGGGGGTCATCGGGCACCGGGGAGCTGTTTTTT.

This chain uses TRBV6-6 with TRBJ1-2; TRBD1 matches at 10 bases. The germline CDR1 and CDR2 sequences are MNHNY and SVGAGI (reference sequence). V lost 5 bases, J lost 6 bases, and 3 bases stayed unmatched. The CDR3 totals 13 residues. The CDR3 here is CASSPGTGDGYTF. In DNA form, the CDR3 reads TGTGCCAGCAGTCCCGGGACAGGGGATGGCTACACCTTC.

The chain is built from TRBV19 and TRBJ2-7, with 12 nucleotides matching TRBD1. The CDR3 totals 15 residues. With V trimmed by 7 bases and J by 4 bases, 8 bases remained unmatched. CDR1 and CDR2 (germline): LNHDA, SQIVND (reference sequence). CDR3 in amino acids: CASTPGTGGRYEQYF. The CDR3 DNA is TGTGCCAGTACCCCCGGGACAGGGGGCAGGTACGAGCAGTACTTC. The variable domain in full, completed from reference TRBV19 and TRBJ2-7, reads DGGITQSPKYLFRKEGQNVTLSCEQNLNHDAMYWYRQDPGQGLRLIYYSQIVNDFQKGDIAEGYSVSREKKESFPLTVTSAQKNPTAFYLCASTPGTGGRYEQYFGPGTRLTVT.

The sample holds one count of this clone. V usage is TRBV7-2 and J usage is TRBJ2-5; D might be TRBD2 (6 bases). CDR3 length: 14 amino acids. Trimming took off 3 bases at V and 5 bases at J, with 13 bases between the two ends. Looked up from germline, CDR1 is SGHTA and CDR2 is FQGNSA. The DNA of the CDR3 is TGTGCCAGCAGCTTGAGAGGGGCGGGGGAGACCCAGTACTTC. Translation: CASSLRGAGETQYF.

This sequence joins TRBV27 and TRBJ1-1; D not resolved. The V end was cut by 3 bases, the J end by 1 base, with 9 bases between. The germline V gene has CDR1 MNHEY and CDR2 SMNVEV (reference sequence). The CDR3 length is 14 residues. CDR3 sequence: CASSFRTSNTEAFF. The CDR3 nucleotides read TGTGCCAGCAGTTTCAGGACTTCGAACACTGAAGCTTTCTTT.

V is TRBV7-2 and J is TRBJ2-5; TRBD2 matches 10 bases. Trimming at V came to 0 bases and at J to 5 bases, leaving 6 bases not matched to a gene. The CDR3 consists of 16 residues. Looked up from germline, CDR1 is SGHTA and CDR2 is FQGNSA. CDR3 DNA sequence: TGTGCCAGCAGCTTAGCCTTAGCGGGGGGCGGGGAGACCCAGTACTTC. It is translated as CASSLALAGGGETQYF.

The V and J genes are TRBV19 and TRBJ2-5; 11 bases fit TRBD1. CDR3 size: 16 residues. CDR1 and CDR2 from the germline V gene are LNHDA and SQIVND (reference sequence). The V segment lost 1 base and the J segment 3 bases; nucleotides outside the gene matches: 4. Written as DNA, the CDR3 is TGTGCCAGTAGTATAGGAATGGGACAGGGGGAAGAGACCCAGTACTTC. It yields the protein CASSIGMGQGEETQYF. Drawing the rest from reference TRBV19 and TRBJ2-5, the complete variable domain is DGGITQSPKYLFRKEGQNVTLSCEQNLNHDAMYWYRQDPGQGLRLIYYSQIVNDFQKGDIAEGYSVSREKKESFPLTVTSAQKNPTAFYLCASSIGMGQGEETQYFGPGTRLLVL.

This chain joins TRBV11-2 and TRBJ1-2, with D unclear. The CDR3 contains 14 residues. V gave up 0 bases and J gave up 4 bases, with 9 bases separating them. Germline assignment: CDR1 SGHAT and CDR2 FQNNGV. The CDR3 nucleotides are TGTGCCAGCAGCTTAGATCGAGGCAGCTATGGCTACACCTTC. Its translation: CASSLDRGSYGYTF.

In its sample, this clone was seen a few times. In DNA form, the CDR3 reads TGTGCCAGCAGCTTAGGGGGGTTCCGGGACAGGGTAGAGAACACTGAAGCTTTCTTT. Translated, it gives CASSLGGFRDRVENTEAFF. The chain employs TRBV7-9 and TRBJ1-1; the match to TRBD1 covers 9 bases. Per germline, CDR1 SEHNR and CDR2 FQNEAQ (reference sequence). The CDR3 runs 19 residues. Unmatched junction bases numbered 13, after V lost 1 base and J lost 1 base.

This clone was seen only a few times. V gene TRBV28 combines with J gene TRBJ2-1, with TRBD1 as a possible D gene (5 bases). The V gene's germline CDR1 is MDHEN and CDR2 SYDVKM. The CDR3 covers 16 residues. V gave up 6 bases and J gave up 0 bases, with 15 bases separating them. In DNA, the CDR3 is TGTGCCAGCAGGCAAACAGGTGCGAGCTCCTACAATGAGCAGTTCTTC. Protein product: CASRQTGASSYNEQFF. The whole variable domain, remainder taken from reference TRBV28 and TRBJ2-1, is DVKVTQSSRYLVKRTGEKVFLECVQDMDHENMFWYRQDPGLGLRLIYFSYDVKMKEKGDIPEGYSVSREKKERFSLILESASTNQTSMYLCASRQTGASSYNEQFFGPGTRLTVL.

This clone has only one observation. The chain uses TRBV6-6 and TRBJ1-2; D unresolved. The CDR3 runs to 13 residues. CDR1 is MNHNY, CDR2 SVGAGI, per germline (reference sequence). V lost 6 bases and J lost 4, with 12 bases in between. The CDR3 here is CASRRGMVYGYTF. CDR3 bases: TGTGCCAGCAGGCGCGGGATGGTCTATGGCTACACCTTC.

The chain combines TRBV6-5 with TRBJ1-1; D gene unclear. The CDR3 runs to 12 residues. The V and J ends lost 4 bases and 6 bases respectively, with 9 bases between them. Germline V CDR1 and CDR2: MNHEY, SVGAGI. CDR3 loop: CASSSPPAEAFF. CDR3 nucleotides: TGTGCCAGCAGTTCCCCCCCGGCTGAAGCTTTCTTT.

The chain carries TRBV6-6 and TRBJ1-1; D unresolved. The V end was cut by 7 bases, the J end by 6 bases, with 24 bases between. Germline CDR1 reads MNHNY; CDR2 reads SVGAGI (reference sequence). The CDR3 sequence is 16 residues long. This chain's CDR3 is CASTHGPGRGLAEAFF. For the CDR3, the DNA is TGTGCCAGCACCCACGGTCCCGGACGGGGTTTGGCTGAAGCTTTCTTT.

V gene TRBV2 combines with J gene TRBJ2-1; 11 positions agree with TRBD1. CDR1 SNHLY and CDR2 FYNNEI come from the germline V gene. This CDR3 is 15 amino acids long. J was trimmed by 12 bases and V by 1 base; bases with no gene match: 8. The CDR3 protein is CASSEVGTGGWGQFF. For the CDR3, the DNA is TGTGCCAGCAGTGAAGTCGGGACAGGGGGATGGGGGCAGTTCTTC.